This T cell receptor (beta chain) derives from a study of neurological immune-mediated disorders. TCRdb reanalysed the 5' RACE reads using MiXCR and keeps one entry per CDR3 protein. The sample has about 60,000 distinct CDR3 sequences; 3.5% to 4.5% are singletons. This clonotype was counted many times. Germline CDR1 is SQVTM and CDR2 is ANQGSEA. The CDR3 runs to 17 residues. V shed 6 bases and J 4 bases; nucleotides not matched to a gene: 13. This chain connects TRBV29-1 to TRBJ2-6; 9 bases are a match to TRBD1. The material sequenced was PBMCs. The source is a woman aged 45-65 years with multiple sclerosis. This CDR3 is CSVGRGQGSSGANVLTF. The CDR3, as DNA: TGCAGCGTGGGACGGGGACAGGGTAGTTCGGGGGCCAACGTCCTGACTTTC.